A single sample gave rise to the 32 T cell receptor beta chains below, sequenced in a study of cytomegalovirus exposure and HLA in healthy donors. Primers: 60 Vbeta forward and 13 Jbeta reverse. The data were produced by immunoSEQ multiplex PCR, yet TCRdb's version contains in-frame clones alone and is incomplete. The sample shows roughly 130,000 clones, 73% of them seen only once. The specimen sequenced was PBMCs. The receptors here all came from a woman aged 40-49 years in good health and CMV-seropositive.

This chain uses TRBV6-5 with TRBJ1-2; TRBD1 matches 11 bases. This CDR3 has 15 residues. V trimming: 6 bases; J trimming: 3 bases; junction bases outside the gene matches: 6. The V gene's germline CDR1 is MNHEY and CDR2 SVGAGI. DNA for the CDR3: TGTGCCAGCAGAGGACAGGGGGCTGGGGACTATGGCTACACCTTC. Translation: CASRGQGAGDYGYTF.

The chain recombines TRBV11-2 with TRBJ2-3; D possibly corresponds to TRBD1 (6 bases). Germline CDR1 SGHAT, CDR2 FQNNGV. This CDR3 has 16 residues. Trimming shortened V by 4 bases and J by 5 bases, and 19 bases separated the two germline ends. The CDR3: CASSSRSPGQRDTQYF. In DNA form, the CDR3 reads TGTGCCAGCAGCTCACGGAGCCCGGGACAAAGAGATACGCAGTATTTT.

This clone was detected only a few times. The rearrangement links TRBV9 to TRBJ2-5, with D perhaps matching TRBD2 (7 bases). This CDR3 is 15 amino acids long. V gave up 0 bases and J gave up 1 base, with 10 bases separating them. Germline V lookup: CDR1 SGDLS, CDR2 YYNGEE. CDR3 protein: CASSVGGGPQETQYF. DNA for the CDR3: TGTGCCAGCAGCGTAGGGGGGGGGCCCCAAGAGACCCAGTACTTC. Complete variable domain (other parts from reference TRBV9 and TRBJ2-5): DSGVTQTPKHLITATGQRVTLRCSPRSGDLSVYWYQQSLDQGLQFLIQYYNGEERAKGNILERFSAQQFPDLHSELNLSSLELGDSALYFCASSVGGGPQETQYFGPGTRLLVL.

This chain connects TRBV7-2 to TRBJ1-1; 7 bases are a match to TRBD1. CDR1 and CDR2 from the germline V gene are SGHTA and FQGNSA. This CDR3 contains 16 residues. With 4 bases clipped from V and 0 bases from J, the junction kept 8 bases outside the gene matches. As DNA, the CDR3 is TGTGCCAGCAGCTATATAACCGGGACAGTGAACACTGAAGCTTTCTTT. It translates to CASSYITGTVNTEAFF.

The rearrangement links TRBV9 to TRBJ1-3; D not resolved. From germline, CDR1 is SGDLS and CDR2 YYNGEE. There are 16 residues in the CDR3. V dropped 4 bases and J dropped 0 bases, with 14 bases sitting between them. CDR3 protein: CASSSDAAISGNTIYF. DNA of the CDR3: TGTGCCAGCAGCTCCGATGCGGCGATCTCTGGAAACACCATATATTTT.

The chain combines TRBV11-2 with TRBJ2-5; TRBD1 agrees at 9 bases. Germline V gene lookup returns CDR1 SGHAT and CDR2 FQNNGV. After removal of 5 bases from V and 5 bases from J, the junction contained 12 bases not matched to a gene. The CDR3 has 16 amino acids. The chain's CDR3 is CASSAWAWDREETQYF. The CDR3 nucleotides read TGTGCCAGCAGCGCGTGGGCCTGGGACAGGGAGGAGACCCAGTACTTC.

In this sample, this clone turned up a few times. The chain combines TRBV4-2 with TRBJ2-7; perhaps TRBD2 as D (6 bases). This CDR3 has 15 residues. Trimming took 3 bases from V and 1 from J, leaving 13 bases between them. In germline, CDR1 is LGHNA, CDR2 YNFKEQ. The CDR3 DNA sequence: TGTGCCAGCAGCCATTCCCTGGAGGGATCCTACGAGCAGTACTTC. Amino acid sequence: CASSHSLEGSYEQYF.

Here the CDR3 DNA reads TGTGCCAGCAGCACGACAGTGCGATCAAACACTGAAGCTTTCTTT. Translation: CASSTTVRSNTEAFF. This chain joins TRBV7-2 and TRBJ1-1; D might be TRBD1 (5 bases). The CDR3 covers 15 residues. Between the trimmed V and J ends, which lost 5 bases and 2 bases, there was a span of 15 bases. Germline CDR1 and CDR2: SGHTA and FQGNSA.

With respect to this clone: Relative to the germline gene, one junction end is altered; a read error may explain this. The gene calls are TRBV25-1 and TRBJ2-1; D not resolved. The CDR3 extends over 13 amino acids. The germline V gene encodes CDR1 MGHDK and CDR2 SYGVNS. Here the CDR3 reads CAGSEYTAGWQFF. The CDR3 DNA reads TGTGCCGGCAGTGAATATACGGCAGGATGGCAGTTCTTC.

The chain carries TRBV7-2 and TRBJ2-2, with D uncertain. V was shortened by 5 bases and J by 0 bases, with 13 bases between the two germline ends. Germline V gives CDR1 SGHTA, CDR2 FQGNSA. The CDR3 has 16 amino acids. CDR3: CASSPLRLTNTGELFF. In nucleotides, the CDR3 is TGTGCCAGCAGCCCACTGCGGCTAACGAACACCGGGGAGCTGTTTTTT.

The V and J genes are TRBV6-6 and TRBJ2-5, with D unresolved. Germline V gives CDR1 MNHNY, CDR2 SVGAGI (reference sequence). Trimming stripped 6 bases from V and 4 bases from J, with 15 bases between. This CDR3 is 14 amino acids long. For the CDR3, the DNA is TGTGCCAGCAGGTCCGGCGGTACGGGAGAGACCCAGTACTTC. Its protein is CASRSGGTGETQYF.

The rearrangement links TRBV5-6 to TRBJ1-1; a possible D gene is TRBD1 (6 bases). CDR1 and CDR2 from the germline V gene are SGHDT and YYEEEE. This CDR3 comprises 14 residues. Trimming stripped 4 bases from V and 2 bases from J, with 12 bases between. CDR3 DNA: TGTGCCAGCAGCCCGGACAGTTTCAACACTGAAGCTTTCTTT. Translation: CASSPDSFNTEAFF.

CDR3 DNA sequence: TGTGCCAGCAGCCTCCGGGACACCAATGAGCAGTTCTTC. This translates into CASSLRDTNEQFF. The chain has TRBV9 and TRBJ2-1; the D gene is possibly TRBD1 (6 bases). Germline CDR1 reads SGDLS; CDR2 reads YYNGEE. The CDR3 extends over 13 amino acids. V lost 4 bases and J lost 6, with 11 bases in between.

The CDR3 DNA sequence: TGTGCCAGCGGGGGCAGAACCATGAACACTGAAGCTTTCTTT. As protein: CASGGRTMNTEAFF. The chain joins TRBV2 to TRBJ1-1, with D possibly matching TRBD1 (6 bases). Germline values: CDR1 SNHLY, CDR2 FYNNEI. V gave up 8 bases and J gave up 0 bases, with 13 bases separating them. The CDR3 runs to 14 residues.

The genes are TRBV2 and TRBJ2-2; 10 positions match TRBD2. This CDR3 is built from 14 residues. The germline CDR1 and CDR2 sequences are SNHLY and FYNNEI. The CDR3 sequence is CASGGLAGVGELFF. The CDR3 coding sequence is TGTGCGAGCGGGGGGCTAGCGGGAGTCGGGGAGCTGTTTTTT.

This rearrangement joins TRBV6-5 to TRBJ2-7; no clear D. CDR1 is MNHEY, CDR2 SVGAGI, per germline. V lost 6 bases, J lost 3 bases, and 9 bases lay in between. This CDR3 region has 12 residues. The CDR3 sequence is CASSRGGYEQYF. In DNA, the CDR3 is TGTGCCAGCAGCCGAGGCGGCTACGAGCAGTACTTC.

Regarding this clone: Other nucleotide sequences from this sample produce the same CDR3. This chain connects TRBV7-2 to TRBJ1-1; 8 bases are a match to TRBD1. V shed 2 bases, J shed 0 bases, and the junction held 5 bases outside the gene matches. This CDR3 region has 16 residues. Germline CDR1 and CDR2: SGHTA and FQGNSA. DNA of the CDR3: TGTGCCAGCAGCTTACGTACAGGGGGTGTGAACACTGAAGCTTTCTTT. Translation gives CASSLRTGGVNTEAFF.

The V gene is TRBV7-3, the J gene TRBJ1-2, with a possible D match to TRBD1 (5 bases). The CDR3 has 15 residues. The V gene's germline CDR1 is SGHTA and CDR2 FQGTGA. The ends were cut back, 4 bases at V and 6 bases at J, with 18 bases in the middle. The CDR3 loop reads CASSSLAGPKDGYTF. DNA of the CDR3: TGTGCCAGCAGCTCCCTCGCGGGACCTAAGGATGGCTACACCTTC.

This clone was counted a single time. This rearrangement joins TRBV18 to TRBJ2-6, with a possible D match to TRBD2 (5 bases). Germline V gene lookup returns CDR1 KGHSH and CDR2 LQKENI. V was pared by 3 bases and J by 0 bases, with 15 bases between. CDR3 length equals 18 residues. This chain's CDR3 is CASSPTPRALSGANVLTF. The CDR3 DNA reads TGTGCCAGCTCACCGACACCGAGGGCCCTCTCTGGGGCCAACGTCCTGACTTTC.

This chain links TRBV5-4 with TRBJ1-1; the D gene is possibly TRBD1 (5 bases). V lost 5 bases to trimming and J lost 0 bases, with 14 bases between them. The CDR3 runs to 15 residues. Germline lookup yields CDR1 SGHNT and CDR2 YYREEE (reference sequence). As DNA, the CDR3 is TGTGCCAGCAGTTCCCGCAGCAGGGTGAACACTGAAGCTTTCTTT. The encoded protein is CASSSRSRVNTEAFF.

This clone was seen only once. The chain is built from TRBV4-2 and TRBJ1-2; a weak D match, TRBD1 (6 bases). Germline CDR1 and CDR2: LGHNA and YNFKEQ. The CDR3 spans 18 residues. Trimming removed 0 bases from V and 4 bases from J, with 21 bases in between. The DNA for the CDR3 is TGTGCCAGCAGCCAAGATGATAAGAGGACAGTAGAGGGCTATGGCTACACCTTC. This encodes CASSQDDKRTVEGYGYTF.

This clone was detected ten times or more. The chain is built from TRBV7-2 and TRBJ1-1; no firm D call. V shed 8 bases and J shed 2 bases, with 9 bases lying between them. This CDR3 spans 12 amino acids. Looked up from germline, CDR1 is SGHTA and CDR2 is FQGNSA. The CDR3 reads CASEPLNTEAFF. For the CDR3, the DNA is TGTGCCAGCGAACCCCTAAACACTGAAGCTTTCTTT.

This clone was seen a few times. V is TRBV7-3 and J is TRBJ2-1; the match to TRBD2 covers 8 bases. CDR1 is SGHTA, CDR2 FQGTGA, per germline. This CDR3 comprises 13 residues. After removal of 11 bases from V and 4 bases from J, the junction contained 7 bases not matched to a gene. The CDR3 region has the DNA TGTGCCGGGTACTTAGCGGGATACAATGAGCAGTTCTTC. This encodes CAGYLAGYNEQFF.

The genes are TRBV15 and TRBJ2-6, with unresolved D. CDR3 length: 15 amino acids. The V gene lost 5 bases and the J gene lost 0 bases, with 8 bases spanning the gap. Germline V gene lookup returns CDR1 LNHNV and CDR2 YYDKDF (reference sequence). CDR3 nucleotides: TGTGCCACCAGCGCCTACCACTCTGGGGCCAACGTCCTGACTTTC. Translation: CATSAYHSGANVLTF. Based on the CDR3 plus reference TRBV15 and TRBJ2-6, the full variable domain is DAMVIQNPRYQVTQFGKPVTLSCSQTLNHNVMYWYQQKSSQAPKLLFHYYDKDFNNEADTPDNFQSRRPNTSFCFLDIRSPGLGDTAMYLCATSAYHSGANVLTFGAGSRLTVL.

The J gene is TRBJ1-2, the V gene TRBV6-1, with a possible D match to TRBD1 (5 bases). The V and J ends lost 4 bases and 0 bases respectively, with 6 bases between them. The CDR3 runs to 13 residues. Germline V gene sequence: CDR1 MNHNS, CDR2 SASEGT. CDR3 sequence: CASSGTSNYGYTF. CDR3 DNA: TGTGCCAGCAGTGGGACATCTAACTATGGCTACACCTTC.

The V and J genes are TRBV5-4 and TRBJ2-3; D ambiguous. The CDR3 has 14 amino acids. Trimming took off 0 bases at V and 0 bases at J, with 5 bases between the two ends. Looked up from germline, CDR1 is SGHNT and CDR2 is YYREEE (reference sequence). The CDR3 DNA is TGTGCCAGCAGCTTGGCCAGTAGCACAGATACGCAGTATTTT. It translates to CASSLASSTDTQYF.

The chain uses TRBV7-3 and TRBJ1-6, with a tentative D call TRBD1 (5 bases). Trimming took 4 bases from V and 2 from J, leaving 18 bases between them. Germline-derived CDR1 and CDR2 are SGHTA and FQGTGA. The CDR3 totals 18 residues. CDR3 residues: CASSSRGRGAAYNSPLHF. The DNA of the CDR3 is TGTGCCAGCAGCTCTAGGGGCCGCGGAGCCGCCTATAATTCACCCCTCCACTTT. The full variable domain, rest sourced from reference TRBV7-3 and TRBJ1-6, is GAGVSQTPSNKVTEKGKYVELRCDPISGHTALYWYRQSLGQGPEFLIYFQGTGAADDSGLPNDRFFAVRPEGSVSTLKIQRTERGDSAVYLCASSSRGRGAAYNSPLHFGNGTRLTVT.

V gene TRBV7-8 combines with J gene TRBJ2-1; TRBD2 aligns across 11 bases. Per the germline V gene, CDR1 is SGHVS and CDR2 is FQNEAQ. V lost 4 bases, J lost 5 bases, and 4 bases stayed unmatched. This CDR3 is built from 15 residues. CDR3 amino acids: CASSSGTSGHNEQFF. The CDR3 bases are TGTGCCAGCAGCTCTGGGACTAGCGGACACAATGAGCAGTTCTTC. The whole variable domain, remainder taken from reference TRBV7-8 and TRBJ2-1, is GAGVSQSPRYKVAKRGQDVALRCDPISGHVSLFWYQQALGQGPEFLTYFQNEAQLDKSGLPSDRFFAERPEGSVSTLKIQRTQQEDSAVYLCASSSGTSGHNEQFFGPGTRLTVL.

This rearrangement joins TRBV27 to TRBJ1-2; 8 bases map to TRBD1. Germline trimming cut 7 bases from V and 7 bases from J; bases unmatched to any gene: 11. From germline, CDR1 is MNHEY and CDR2 SMNVEV (reference sequence). This CDR3 is 14 amino acids long. This CDR3 is CASTLAGGASGYTF. CDR3 nucleotides: TGTGCCAGCACCTTGGCAGGGGGCGCATCTGGCTACACCTTC.

This clone came up once. The chain employs TRBV9 and TRBJ2-2, with 10 bases lining up with TRBD2. Germline CDR1 is SGDLS and CDR2 is YYNGEE. The J segment lost 2 bases and the V segment lost 5 bases, leaving 0 bases of the junction unmatched. The CDR3 totals 14 residues. The CDR3 DNA sequence: TGTGCCAGCAGACTAGCGGGAAACACCGGGGAGCTGTTTTTT. This gives the protein CASRLAGNTGELFF.

The chain combines TRBV2 with TRBJ2-5; TRBD1 aligns across 7 bases. Losses at the gene ends were 5 bases for V and 2 bases for J; bases not matched to a gene: 2. This CDR3 comprises 13 residues. Germline V gives CDR1 SNHLY, CDR2 FYNNEI. The CDR3 here is CASSRDRQETQYF. Written as DNA, the CDR3 is TGTGCCAGCAGTCGGGACAGACAAGAGACCCAGTACTTC.

The chain is built from TRBV7-9 and TRBJ2-5; tentative D call: TRBD2 (5 bases). V lost 5 bases and J lost 5, with 18 bases in between. Germline V gene data show CDR1 as SEHNR and CDR2 as FQNEAQ (reference sequence). The CDR3 has 15 residues. The CDR3 protein is CASSRPTSPGETQYF. The CDR3 nucleotides are TGTGCCAGCAGCCGACCGACATCCCCGGGGGAGACCCAGTACTTC. Full variable domain (remainder filled in from reference TRBV7-9 and TRBJ2-5): DTGVSQNPRHKITKRGQNVTFRCDPISEHNRLYWYRQTLGQGPEFLTYFQNEAQLEKSRLLSDRFSAERPKGSFSTLEIQRTEQGDSAMYLCASSRPTSPGETQYFGPGTRLLVL.